One sample yielded the 16 T cell receptor beta chains listed below, sequenced in a study of OX40 agonist ivuxolimab in advanced cancers. Some clones are missing from TCRdb's copy, which holds only in-frame ones; the method was immunoSEQ multiplex PCR. The sample comprises tens of thousands of clones, 80% to 90% of which are singletons, and roughly 0.33% rests with the top ten. The sample in question was CD4+ or CD8+ T cells sorted from blood, obtained in a trial of the OX40 agonist ivuxolimab. These receptors originate from an adult with an advanced solid tumor such as melanoma, head and neck, liver or kidney cancer.

The chain links TRBV9 to TRBJ2-5, with 13 bases identical to TRBD2. The CDR3 has 16 residues. Germline lookup yields CDR1 SGDLS and CDR2 YYNGEE. The J segment lost 5 bases and the V segment lost 4 bases, leaving 8 bases of the junction unmatched. In nucleotides, the CDR3 is TGTGCCAGCAGCCCAAGGACTAGCGGGAGAAGGGAGACCCAGTACTTC. It encodes CASSPRTSGRRETQYF.

V usage is TRBV19 and J usage is TRBJ2-7; 9 bases align to TRBD1. With 6 bases clipped from V and 4 bases from J, the junction kept 7 bases outside the gene matches. This CDR3 spans 14 amino acids. In germline, CDR1 is LNHDA, CDR2 SQIVND (reference sequence). The CDR3 region is CASRRGQGDYEQYF. The CDR3 DNA reads TGTGCCAGTAGAAGGGGACAGGGTGATTACGAGCAGTACTTC.

CDR3: CASSAGGGYGYTF. As DNA, the CDR3 is TGTGCCAGCAGCGCAGGGGGCGGCTATGGCTACACCTTC. The V and J genes are TRBV11-3 and TRBJ1-2, with 8 bases matching TRBD1. The CDR3 extends over 13 amino acids. The germline V gene has CDR1 SGHNT and CDR2 YENEEA. Unmatched junction bases numbered 3, after V lost 5 bases and J lost 4 bases. Supplemented by reference TRBV11-3 and TRBJ1-2, the full variable domain reads EAGVVQSPRYKIIEKKQPVAFWCNPISGHNTLYWYLQNLGQGPELLIRYENEEAVDDSQLPKDRFSAERLKGVDSTLKIQPAELGDSAVYLCASSAGGGYGYTFGSGTRLTVV.

The CDR3 is CASRAGTSAKEQYF. The CDR3 region has the DNA TGTGCCAGCAGGGCCGGGACTAGCGCTAAGGAGCAGTACTTC. V and J are TRBV7-8 and TRBJ2-7; 10 bases fit TRBD2. The CDR3 is 14 amino acids. V was clipped by 6 bases and J by 7 bases; unmatched bases: 9. In germline, CDR1 is SGHVS, CDR2 FQNEAQ.

The chain links TRBV28 to TRBJ1-1; D gene ambiguous. The germline V gene has CDR1 MDHEN and CDR2 SYDVKM. The CDR3 has 12 residues. Trimming stripped 4 bases from V and 1 base from J, with 4 bases between. CDR3 sequence reads: CASSWRNTEAFF. CDR3 sequence (DNA): TGTGCCAGCAGTTGGAGGAACACTGAAGCTTTCTTT.

The CDR3 spells CASSSQGASLIGQPQHF. The CDR3, as DNA: TGTGCCAGCAGCTCCCAGGGGGCGTCTCTGATCGGTCAGCCCCAGCATTTT. This chain connects TRBV7-8 to TRBJ1-5, with TRBD1 matching 8 bases. The CDR3 consists of 17 residues. V dropped 4 bases and J dropped 6; count of bases not matched to a gene: 14. From germline, CDR1 is SGHVS and CDR2 FQNEAQ.

V and J are TRBV7-8 and TRBJ2-5; D is ambiguous. The V gene lost 1 base and the J gene lost 0 bases, with 12 bases spanning the gap. This CDR3 is built from 16 residues. Looked up from germline, CDR1 is SGHVS and CDR2 is FQNEAQ. The DNA of the CDR3 is TGTGCCAGCAGCTTAGTCGGCGCAGCATACCAAGAGACCCAGTACTTC. Translating it yields CASSLVGAAYQETQYF.

The rearrangement links TRBV19 to TRBJ2-3; no reliable D call. Trimming left V 7 bases short and J 6 bases short, with 14 bases between. The CDR3 covers 13 residues. Looked up from germline, CDR1 is LNHDA and CDR2 is SQIVND (reference sequence). The CDR3 here is CASNPTLADTQYF. The DNA of the CDR3 is TGTGCCAGTAACCCCACCCTGGCGGATACGCAGTATTTT. The full variable domain, completed using reference TRBV19 and TRBJ2-3, is DGGITQSPKYLFRKEGQNVTLSCEQNLNHDAMYWYRQDPGQGLRLIYYSQIVNDFQKGDIAEGYSVSREKKESFPLTVTSAQKNPTAFYLCASNPTLADTQYFGPGTRLTVL.

The V call is TRBV6-4, the J call TRBJ1-3; D possibly corresponds to TRBD1 (5 bases). V was pared by 4 bases and J by 4 bases, with 23 bases between. Germline loops: CDR1 MRHNA, CDR2 SNTAGT. The CDR3 covers 18 residues. The CDR3 DNA is TGTGCCAGCAGTGCCACCATCAATACGGGGCGCGGAGGAAACACCATATATTTT. Its translation: CASSATINTGRGGNTIYF.

The genes are TRBV6-4 and TRBJ2-2; TRBD2 matches 12 bases. Germline CDR1 and CDR2: MRHNA and SNTAGT. V was clipped by 6 bases and J by 4 bases; unmatched bases: 3. This CDR3 comprises 15 residues. This CDR3 is CASSQGLAGTGELFF. Written as DNA, the CDR3 is TGTGCCAGCAGCCAGGGACTAGCGGGCACCGGGGAGCTGTTTTTT.

V is TRBV7-9 and J is TRBJ2-3; D uncertain. Deletions cut 3 bases from V and 4 bases from J, with 14 bases between. The length of the CDR3 is 15 residues. Germline V gene sequence: CDR1 SEHNR, CDR2 FQNEAQ (reference sequence). The CDR3 DNA follows: TGTGCCAGCAGCTTTATGCTAGGTGGGGCAGATACGCAGTATTTT. This sequence encodes CASSFMLGGADTQYF.

The chain combines TRBV7-2 with TRBJ2-7, with 13 nucleotides matching TRBD2. Looked up from germline, CDR1 is SGHTA and CDR2 is FQGNSA. The CDR3 contains 16 residues. J was trimmed by 6 bases and V by 7 bases; bases with no gene match: 12. The CDR3 sequence is CASTRTSGSASGEQYF. CDR3 DNA sequence: TGTGCCAGCACGCGGACTAGCGGGAGTGCGTCGGGCGAGCAGTACTTC.

The rearrangement uses TRBV5-6 and TRBJ2-3; D may match TRBD1 or TRBD2 (5 bases each). Trimming took 0 bases from V and 7 from J, leaving 12 bases between them. In germline, CDR1 is SGHDT, CDR2 YYEEEE. The CDR3 sequence is 14 residues long. This chain's CDR3 is CASSLDRGGYTQYF. In DNA, the CDR3 is TGTGCCAGCAGCTTGGATAGGGGCGGGTATACGCAGTATTTT.

The rearrangement links TRBV2 to TRBJ1-2; the match to TRBD1 covers 9 bases. Looked up from germline, CDR1 is SNHLY and CDR2 is FYNNEI. This CDR3 spans 14 amino acids. The trim removed 6 bases at V and 5 bases at J, leaving 7 bases unmatched. CDR3 loop: CASRARTGEYGYTF. The CDR3 region has the DNA TGTGCCAGCAGGGCGAGGACAGGGGAATATGGCTACACCTTC.

The CDR3: CASSRRQGVGEQYF. DNA of the CDR3: TGTGCCAGCAGCAGACGACAGGGGGTGGGAGAGCAGTACTTC. J is TRBJ2-7 and V is TRBV7-9; TRBD1 matches 9 bases. The CDR3 covers 14 residues. V trimming: 5 bases; J trimming: 7 bases; junction bases outside the gene matches: 9. Per the germline V gene, CDR1 is SEHNR and CDR2 is FQNEAQ (reference sequence).

The chain has TRBV9 and TRBJ1-2; D ambiguous. The length of the CDR3 is 14 residues. Trimming took off 4 bases at V and 7 bases at J, with 17 bases between the two ends. Germline-derived CDR1 and CDR2 are SGDLS and YYNGEE. The CDR3 region has the DNA TGTGCCAGCAGCCCCCGGGTGGTGTCCTCTGGCTACACCTTC. This sequence encodes CASSPRVVSSGYTF.